This T cell receptor beta chain was retrieved from a study of identical twins. TCRdb reprocessed the 5' RACE reads with MiXCR, giving one entry per CDR3 protein. The table includes 500,000 to 550,000 distinct CDR3 sequences, 20% to 25% detected once. This clonotype has more than one count but fewer than ten. The CDR3 covers 13 residues. Between the trimmed V and J ends, which lost 11 bases and 0 bases, there was a span of 12 bases. From germline, CDR1 is SEHNR and CDR2 FQNEAQ (reference sequence). This sample also appeared in a second study, on yellow fever vaccine responses in identical twins.

Sample: CD4+ T cells sorted from blood. The V and J genes are TRBV7-9 and TRBJ2-3; TRBD2 might be the D (6 bases). This clonotype was obtained from a woman aged 18-29 years in good health. The CDR3 reads CAASGGSTDTQYF. DNA of the CDR3: TGTGCCGCAAGTGGAGGGAGCACAGATACGCAGTATTTT.